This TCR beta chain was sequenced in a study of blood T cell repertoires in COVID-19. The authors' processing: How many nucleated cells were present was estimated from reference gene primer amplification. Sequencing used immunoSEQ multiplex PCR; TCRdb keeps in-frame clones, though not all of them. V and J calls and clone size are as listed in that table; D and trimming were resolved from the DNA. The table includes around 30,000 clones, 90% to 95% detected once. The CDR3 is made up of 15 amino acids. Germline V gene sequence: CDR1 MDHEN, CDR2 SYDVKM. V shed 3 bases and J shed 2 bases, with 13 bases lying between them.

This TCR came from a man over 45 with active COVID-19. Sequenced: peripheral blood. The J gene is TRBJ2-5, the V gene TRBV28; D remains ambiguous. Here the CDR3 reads CASSFLDGSQETQYF. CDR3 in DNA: TGTGCCAGCAGTTTCCTAGACGGGTCACAAGAGACCCAGTACTTC.